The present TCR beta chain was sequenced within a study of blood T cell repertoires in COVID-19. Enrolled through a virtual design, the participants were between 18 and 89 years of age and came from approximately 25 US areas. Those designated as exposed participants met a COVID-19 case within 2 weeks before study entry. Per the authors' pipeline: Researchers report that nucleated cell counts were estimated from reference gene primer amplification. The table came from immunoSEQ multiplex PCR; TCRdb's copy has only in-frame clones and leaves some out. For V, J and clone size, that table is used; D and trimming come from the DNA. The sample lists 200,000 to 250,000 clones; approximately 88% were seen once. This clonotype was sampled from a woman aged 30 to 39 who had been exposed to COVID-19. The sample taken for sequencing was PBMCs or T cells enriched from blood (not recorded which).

The CDR3 is CATSGTNTDTQYF. The CDR3 DNA is TGTGCCACCTCCGGGACTAACACAGATACGCAGTATTTT. V and J are TRBV12-3 or TRBV12-4 and TRBJ2-3; TRBD2 agrees at 7 bases. Trimming at V came to 10 bases and at J to 2 bases, leaving 6 bases not matched to a gene. This CDR3 comprises 13 residues.